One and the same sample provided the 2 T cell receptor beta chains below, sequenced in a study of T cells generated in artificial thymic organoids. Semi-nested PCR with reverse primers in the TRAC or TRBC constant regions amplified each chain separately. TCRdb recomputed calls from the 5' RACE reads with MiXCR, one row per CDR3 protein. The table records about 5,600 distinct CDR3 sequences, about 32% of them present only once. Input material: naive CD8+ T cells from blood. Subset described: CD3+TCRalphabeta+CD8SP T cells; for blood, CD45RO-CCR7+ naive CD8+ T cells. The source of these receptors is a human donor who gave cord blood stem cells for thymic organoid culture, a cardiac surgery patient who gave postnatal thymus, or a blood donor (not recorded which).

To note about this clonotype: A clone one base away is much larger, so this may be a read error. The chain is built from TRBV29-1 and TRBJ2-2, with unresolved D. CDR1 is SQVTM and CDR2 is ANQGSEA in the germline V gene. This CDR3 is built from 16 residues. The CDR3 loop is CSAEVHGPQIGGELFF. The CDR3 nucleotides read TGCAGCGCTGAAGTTCACGGGCCCCAGATTGGCGGGGAGCTGTTTTTT.

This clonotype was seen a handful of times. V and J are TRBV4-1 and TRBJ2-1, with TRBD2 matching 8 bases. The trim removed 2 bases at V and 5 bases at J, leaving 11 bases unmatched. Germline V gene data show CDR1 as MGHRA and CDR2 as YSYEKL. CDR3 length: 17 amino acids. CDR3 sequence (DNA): TGCGCCAGCAGCCAAAGCCCCGGGACTAGGGGGAACAATGAGCAGTTCTTC. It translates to CASSQSPGTRGNNEQFF.